This TCR beta chain appears in the sequencing data of a study of regulatory T cells in long-lasting Graves disease. In this sample, this clonotype turned up many times. Sample time point: persistent/refractory GD, antithyroid drugs over 5 years with positive TRAb. PBMCs were the source of the RNA used for TCR sequencing. The V gene's germline CDR1 is DFQATT and CDR2 SNEGSKA (reference sequence). Deletions cut 3 bases from V and 0 bases from J, with 12 bases between. The CDR3 sequence is 15 residues long. Relying on iRepertoire HTBI primers and Arm-PCR of CDR3 regions, the team built TCR beta libraries. Each CDR3 protein is one row after TCRdb ran MiXCR on the multiplex PCR reads. The table lists about 420,000 distinct CDR3 sequences, roughly a quarter of them singletons, with roughly a quarter in the top ten.

This chain uses TRBV20-1 with TRBJ2-1; possible D gene TRBD1, 6 bases. This sequence originates from a female donor with Graves disease. This material consisted of peripheral blood mononuclear cells (PBMCs), taken when the disease was refractory, from a patient treated with antithyroid drugs. The CDR3 sequence: CSASLGAGSYNEQFF. The DNA of the CDR3 is TGCAGTGCTAGTTTGGGGGCCGGCTCCTACAATGAGCAGTTCTTC.